Presented here are 5 T cell receptor beta chains from one specimen sequenced in a study of T cells in Graves' hyperthyroidism and ophthalmopathy (dated by TCRdb to between 2018 and 2020). Preparation of the library involved multiplex PCR. The instrument given in TCRdb is Illumina HiSeq 2000. Amplification of TCR beta CDR3 regions was carried out from RNA transcripts. The TCR CDR3 was subjected to a first round of RT-PCR using the HTBI primer set and the Qiagen OneStep RT-PCR kit. In-frame beta chains were kept once TCRdb had trimmed the public reads at Q25 with fastp and called clones with MiXCR. A single entry per CDR3 protein holds the most common genes and DNA from its merged rows. The sample table records roughly 380,000 distinct CDR3 sequences; about 13% of these occur just once. 5% to 6% of the sample is held by the ten biggest clonotypes. The material sequenced was blood. These receptors originate from a woman between 18 and 29 years old with Graves' hyperthyroidism.

This clonotype was counted ten times or more. This CDR3 reads CASSQAQGWNYGYTF. Written as DNA, the CDR3 is TGCGCCAGCAGCCAAGCACAGGGGTGGAACTATGGCTACACCTTC. This chain connects TRBV4-3 to TRBJ1-2; 7 positions agree with TRBD1. Trimming removed 1 base from V and 2 bases from J; junction bases left unmatched: 4. The germline CDR1 and CDR2 sequences are LGHNA and YSLEER. The CDR3 extends over 15 amino acids.

About this clonotype itself: Mismatch with germline at one junction end may stem from a read error. The rearrangement uses TRBV9 and TRBJ2-3; tentatively, D is TRBD2 (5 bases). Germline V gene data show CDR1 as SGDLS and CDR2 as YYNGEE. The CDR3 has 15 amino acids. CDR3: CAGSRGIGGTDTQYF. The CDR3 nucleotides are TGTGCCGGCAGTCGAGGGATCGGTGGGACAGATACGCAGTATTTT.

This clonotype was seen many times. The chain links TRBV6-1 to TRBJ2-1; D gene unclear. V lost 10 bases and J 4 bases, leaving 5 bases between the germline ends. CDR1 and CDR2 (germline): MNHNS, SASEGT. The CDR3 is 10 residues long. This CDR3 reads CATMYNEQFF. CDR3 DNA sequence: TGTGCCACCATGTACAATGAGCAGTTCTTC.

In this sample, this clonotype turned up once. In this CDR3 the conserved last residue, phenylalanine or tryptophan, is missing, so a read error is likely. The rearrangement links TRBV2 to TRBJ2-1; no clear D gene. Trimming removed 5 bases at V and 4 bases at J, with 6 bases between. The CDR3 runs to 12 residues. CDR1 and CDR2 from the germline V gene are SNHLY and FYNNEI. The CDR3 protein is CASSFLYNEQFL. The CDR3 DNA sequence: TGTGCCAGCAGTTTCTTATACAATGAGCAGTTCCTC.

The rearrangement uses TRBV9 and TRBJ2-3; D is ambiguous. The germline V gene has CDR1 SGDLS and CDR2 YYNGEE. Trimming shortened V by 3 bases and J by 3 bases, and 20 bases separated the two germline ends. This CDR3 is 17 amino acids long. The CDR3 loop reads CASSAPPHHSRTDTQYF. CDR3 DNA sequence: TGTGCCAGCAGCGCCCCACCGCACCATTCAAGGACAGATACGCAGTATTTT.